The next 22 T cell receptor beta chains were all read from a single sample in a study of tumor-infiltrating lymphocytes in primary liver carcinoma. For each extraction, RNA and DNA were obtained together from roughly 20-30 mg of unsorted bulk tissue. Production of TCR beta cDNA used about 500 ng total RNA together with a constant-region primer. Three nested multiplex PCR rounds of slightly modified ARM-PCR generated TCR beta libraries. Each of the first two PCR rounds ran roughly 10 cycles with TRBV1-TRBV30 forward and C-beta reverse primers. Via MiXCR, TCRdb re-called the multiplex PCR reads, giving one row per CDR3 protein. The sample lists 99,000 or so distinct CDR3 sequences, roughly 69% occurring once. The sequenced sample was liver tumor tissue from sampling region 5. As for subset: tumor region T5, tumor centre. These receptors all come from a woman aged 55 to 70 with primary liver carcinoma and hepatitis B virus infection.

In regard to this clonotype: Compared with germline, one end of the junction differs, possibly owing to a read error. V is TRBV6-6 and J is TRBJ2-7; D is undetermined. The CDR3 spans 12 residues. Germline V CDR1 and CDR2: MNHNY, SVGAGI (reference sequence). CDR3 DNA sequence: TGTGCCTCAGAGGTGAGCTCCTACGAGCAGCACTTC. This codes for CASEVSSYEQHF.

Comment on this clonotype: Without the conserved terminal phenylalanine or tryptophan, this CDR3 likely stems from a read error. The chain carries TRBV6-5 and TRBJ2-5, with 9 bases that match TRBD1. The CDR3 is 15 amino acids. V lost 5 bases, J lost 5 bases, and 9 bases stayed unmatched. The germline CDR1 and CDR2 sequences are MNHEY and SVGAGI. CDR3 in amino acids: CASSHDTGGDETQYS. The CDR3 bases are TGTGCCAGCAGTCATGATACAGGGGGCGATGAGACCCAGTACTCC.

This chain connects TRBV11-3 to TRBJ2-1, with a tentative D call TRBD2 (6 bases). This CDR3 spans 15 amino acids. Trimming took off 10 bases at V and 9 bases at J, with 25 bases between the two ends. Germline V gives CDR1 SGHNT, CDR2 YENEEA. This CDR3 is CANSLGTSRKLEQFF. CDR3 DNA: TGTGCCAACAGTTTAGGAACTAGCAGGAAGCTTGAGCAGTTCTTC.

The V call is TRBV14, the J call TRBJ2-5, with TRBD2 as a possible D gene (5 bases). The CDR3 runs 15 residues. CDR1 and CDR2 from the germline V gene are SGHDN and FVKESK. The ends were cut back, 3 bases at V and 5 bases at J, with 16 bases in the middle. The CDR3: CASSHEWGRGETQYF. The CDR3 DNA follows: TGTGCCAGCAGCCACGAATGGGGTAGAGGGGAGACCCAGTACTTC.

CDR3 DNA: TGTGCCAGCAACCCCCTACAGGGCAAGCGGACCACAGATACGCAGTATTTT. This translates into CASNPLQGKRTTDTQYF. The V call is TRBV28, the J call TRBJ2-3, with a weak D call TRBD1 (6 bases). The ends were cut back, 7 bases at V and 2 bases at J, with 22 bases in the middle. Germline CDR1 is MDHEN and CDR2 is SYDVKM. This CDR3 is built from 17 residues.

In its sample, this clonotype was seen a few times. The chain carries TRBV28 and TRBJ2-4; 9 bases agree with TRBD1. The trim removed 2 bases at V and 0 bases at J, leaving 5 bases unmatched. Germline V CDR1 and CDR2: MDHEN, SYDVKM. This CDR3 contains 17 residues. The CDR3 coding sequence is TGTGCCAGCAGTTTACTGGGACAGGGAGTAGCCAAAAACATTCAGTACTTC. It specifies CASSLLGQGVAKNIQYF.

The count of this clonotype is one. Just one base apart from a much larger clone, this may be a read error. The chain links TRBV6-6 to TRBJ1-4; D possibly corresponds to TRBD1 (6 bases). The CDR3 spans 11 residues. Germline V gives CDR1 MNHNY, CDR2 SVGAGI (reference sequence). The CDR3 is CANSQGGKLFF. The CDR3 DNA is TGTGCCAACAGTCAAGGGGGAAAACTGTTTTTT.

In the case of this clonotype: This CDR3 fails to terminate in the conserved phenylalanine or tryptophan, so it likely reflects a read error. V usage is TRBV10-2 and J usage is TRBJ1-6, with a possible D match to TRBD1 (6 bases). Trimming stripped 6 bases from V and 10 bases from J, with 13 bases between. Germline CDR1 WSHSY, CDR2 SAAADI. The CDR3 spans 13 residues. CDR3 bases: TGCGCCAGCAGCGGACAGTCCAGATCACCCCTCCACCTT. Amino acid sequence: CASSGQSRSPLHL.

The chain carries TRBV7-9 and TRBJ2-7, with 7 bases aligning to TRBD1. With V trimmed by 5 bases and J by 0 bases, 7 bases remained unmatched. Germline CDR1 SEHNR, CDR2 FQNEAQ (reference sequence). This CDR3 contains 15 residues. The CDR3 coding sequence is TGTGCCAGCAGCGTCGCGACAGGGTACTCCTACGAGCAGTACTTC. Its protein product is CASSVATGYSYEQYF.

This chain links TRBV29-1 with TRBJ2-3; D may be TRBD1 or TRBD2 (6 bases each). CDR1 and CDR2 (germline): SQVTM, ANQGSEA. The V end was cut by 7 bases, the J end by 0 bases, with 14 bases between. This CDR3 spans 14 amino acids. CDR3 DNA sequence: TGCAGCGCACACAGGAGGGGGAGCACAGATACGCAGTATTTT. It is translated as CSAHRRGSTDTQYF.

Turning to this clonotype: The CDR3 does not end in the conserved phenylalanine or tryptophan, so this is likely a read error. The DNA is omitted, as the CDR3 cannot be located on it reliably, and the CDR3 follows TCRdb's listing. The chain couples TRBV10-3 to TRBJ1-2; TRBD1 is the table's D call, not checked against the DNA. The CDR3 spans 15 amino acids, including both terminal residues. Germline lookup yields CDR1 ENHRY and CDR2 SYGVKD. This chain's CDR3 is CAISESRGSDYGYPY.

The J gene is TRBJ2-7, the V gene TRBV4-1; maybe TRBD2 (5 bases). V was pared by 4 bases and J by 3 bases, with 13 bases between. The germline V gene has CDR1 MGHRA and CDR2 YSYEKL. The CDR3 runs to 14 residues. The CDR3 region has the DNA TGCGCCAGCAGCCCCACGGGGAGAGTCTACGAGCAGTACTTC. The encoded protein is CASSPTGRVYEQYF.

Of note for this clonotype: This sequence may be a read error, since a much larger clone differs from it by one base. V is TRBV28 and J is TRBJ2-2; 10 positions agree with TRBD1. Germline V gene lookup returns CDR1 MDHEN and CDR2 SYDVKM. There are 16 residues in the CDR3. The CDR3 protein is CASKSPGQGIPGEPFF. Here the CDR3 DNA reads TGTGCCAGCAAATCTCCGGGACAGGGGATCCCCGGGGAGCCGTTTTTT.

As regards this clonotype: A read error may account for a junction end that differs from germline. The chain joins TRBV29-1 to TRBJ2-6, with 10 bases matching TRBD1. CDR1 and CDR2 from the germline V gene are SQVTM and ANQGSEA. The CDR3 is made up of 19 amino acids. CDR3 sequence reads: CGVEAPPGTGDNGANVLTF. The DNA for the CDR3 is TGCGGCGTTGAGGCCCCCCCCGGGACAGGGGATAATGGGGCCAACGTCCTGACTTTC.

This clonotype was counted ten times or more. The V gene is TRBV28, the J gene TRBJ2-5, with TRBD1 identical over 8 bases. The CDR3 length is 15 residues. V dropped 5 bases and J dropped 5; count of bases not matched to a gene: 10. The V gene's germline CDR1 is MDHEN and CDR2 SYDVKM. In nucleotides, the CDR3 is TGTGCCAGCAGTCAGAGGGCAGGGGGCGCGGAGACCCAGTACTTC. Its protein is CASSQRAGGAETQYF.

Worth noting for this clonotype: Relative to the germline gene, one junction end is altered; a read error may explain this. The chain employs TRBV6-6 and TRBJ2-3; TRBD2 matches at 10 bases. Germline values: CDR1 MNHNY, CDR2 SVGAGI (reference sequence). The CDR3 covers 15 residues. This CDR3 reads CAGSRLAGETDTQYF. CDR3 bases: TGTGCCGGCAGCCGTCTAGCGGGAGAAACAGATACACAGTATTTT.

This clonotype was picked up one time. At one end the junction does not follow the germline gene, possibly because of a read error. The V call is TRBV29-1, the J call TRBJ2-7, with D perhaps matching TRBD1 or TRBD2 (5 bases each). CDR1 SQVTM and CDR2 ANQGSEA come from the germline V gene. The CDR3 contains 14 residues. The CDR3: CSVEAGQGPGEQCF. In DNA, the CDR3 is TGTAGCGTTGAAGCAGGGCAGGGCCCGGGCGAGCAGTGCTTC.

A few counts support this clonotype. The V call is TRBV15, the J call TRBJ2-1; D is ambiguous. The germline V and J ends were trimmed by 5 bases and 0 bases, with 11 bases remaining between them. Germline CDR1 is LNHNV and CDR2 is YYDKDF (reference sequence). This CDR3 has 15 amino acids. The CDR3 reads CATSSLPYSYNEQFF. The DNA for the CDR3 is TGTGCCACCAGCTCCCTCCCTTACTCCTACAATGAGCAGTTCTTC.

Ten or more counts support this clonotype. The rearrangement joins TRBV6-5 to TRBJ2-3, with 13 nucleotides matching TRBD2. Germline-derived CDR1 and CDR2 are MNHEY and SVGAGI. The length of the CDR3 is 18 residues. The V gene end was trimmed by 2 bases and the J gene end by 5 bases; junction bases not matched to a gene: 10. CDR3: CASSYQPGLAGAVDTQYF. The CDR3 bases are TGTGCCAGCAGTTACCAGCCTGGACTAGCGGGAGCCGTAGATACGCAGTATTTT.

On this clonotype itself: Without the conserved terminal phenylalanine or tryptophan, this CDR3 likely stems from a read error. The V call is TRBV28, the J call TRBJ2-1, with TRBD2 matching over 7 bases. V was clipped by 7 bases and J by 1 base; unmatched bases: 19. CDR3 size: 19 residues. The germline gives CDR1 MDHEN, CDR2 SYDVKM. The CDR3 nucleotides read TGTGCCAGCACCAACGTACCCCTCCTAGCGGATAAATCCTACAATGAGCAGTTCCTC. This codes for CASTNVPLLADKSYNEQFL.

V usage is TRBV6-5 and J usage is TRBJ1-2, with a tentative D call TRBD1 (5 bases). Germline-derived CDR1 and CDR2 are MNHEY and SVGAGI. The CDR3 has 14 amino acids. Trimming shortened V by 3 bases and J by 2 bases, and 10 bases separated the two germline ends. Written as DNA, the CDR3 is TGTGCCAGCAGTTATCAGGGTCGGAACTATGGCTACACCTTC. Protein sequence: CASSYQGRNYGYTF.

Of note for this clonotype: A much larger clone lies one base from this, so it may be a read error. The CDR3 is CADSQVRGTDTQYF. For the CDR3, the DNA is TGTGCCGACAGCCAAGTTAGAGGTACAGATACGCAGTATTTT. The chain carries TRBV4-2 and TRBJ2-3; the D gene is possibly TRBD1 (5 bases). CDR3 length equals 14 residues. Trimming removed 11 bases at V and 3 bases at J, with 18 bases between. Germline V gives CDR1 LGHNA, CDR2 YNFKEQ.